This TCR beta chain was retrieved from a study of shared clonotypes between healthy human individuals. The assay was immunoSEQ multiplex PCR, and TCRdb's table has in-frame clones only and misses some. The repertoire has some 2,500,000 clones, more than 85% of them found once; the top ten carry about 0.39%. The V and J ends lost 5 bases and 1 base respectively, with 14 bases between them. In germline, CDR1 is SGHTA, CDR2 FQGNSA. This CDR3 has 15 residues. The genes are TRBV7-2 and TRBJ1-2; tentative D call: TRBD1 (5 bases). Specimen: naive CD4+ T cells from PBMCs. The subset was: CD45RA+ positively selected. This receptor was obtained from a man between 18 and 35 years old in good health. Some clones in this sample may be carry-over from other donors' samples. This CDR3 reads CASSLGGINNYGYTF. Written as DNA, the CDR3 is TGTGCCAGCAGCCTCGGGGGAATCAATAACTATGGCTACACCTTC.